The 19 T cell receptor beta chains listed next were all sequenced from one sample in a study of CXCR3-negative and CXCR3-positive naive CD8 T cells. Their antigen targets remain unknown. Through 5' RACE with UMI labels, the TRB cDNA libraries were prepared. TCRdb reprocessed the 5' RACE reads and keeps a single row for each CDR3 protein, giving no DNA. The table lists some 100,000 distinct CDR3 sequences. Study-wide findings and caveats: TRB CDR3s were more hydrophobic in CXCR3-positive than in CXCR3-negative naive cells.

Sequenced sample: naive CXCR3+ CD8+ T cells from blood. Subset meaning: CD45RO-CCR7+CD27+CD95- naive CD8+ T cells expressing CXCR3 (TNR3+). These receptors all come from a human donor in good health. Some clones in this sample may be carry-over from other donors' samples.

The rearrangement links TRBV15 to TRBJ1-5. Germline CDR1 LNHNV, CDR2 YYDKDF (reference sequence). The CDR3 sequence is 14 residues long. The CDR3: CATSREGSNQPQHF.

The rearrangement joins TRBV20-1 to TRBJ2-7; TCRdb's D call, TRBD1, is unchecked because there is no DNA. Germline assignment: CDR1 DFQATT and CDR2 SNEGSKA (reference sequence). The CDR3 sequence is 12 residues long. CDR3 in amino acids: CSANQGAGEQYF.

The J gene is TRBJ2-2, the V gene TRBV3-1; the TRBD1 assignment by TCRdb is unverifiable without DNA. Looked up from germline, CDR1 is LGHDT and CDR2 is YNNKEL (reference sequence). This CDR3 is 16 amino acids long. The CDR3 reads CASSLVGTDNTGELFF.

The CDR3 spells CASSQVLGQFQETQYF. The genes are TRBV4-1 and TRBJ2-5. Germline values: CDR1 MGHRA, CDR2 YSYEKL. This CDR3 spans 16 amino acids.

This chain connects TRBV12-5 to TRBJ2-3; TCRdb proposes TRBD1, but this gene call is untestable without DNA. The CDR3 loop spans 17 amino acids. The germline V gene encodes CDR1 LGHNT and CDR2 FRNRAP. The CDR3 spells CASGLVLGDRDTDTQYF.

The CDR3 here is CASSPGTVEAFF. The V and J genes are TRBV5-6 and TRBJ1-1; the TCRdb call, TRBD1, lacks DNA for checking. From germline, CDR1 is SGHDT and CDR2 YYEEEE. This CDR3 contains 12 residues. Variable domain in full (rest from reference TRBV5-6 and TRBJ1-1): DAGVTQSPTHLIKTRGQQVTLRCSPKSGHDTVSWYQQALGQGPQFIFQYYEEEERQRGNFPDRFSGHQFPNYSSELNVNALLLGDSALYLCASSPGTVEAFFGQGTRLTVV.

The rearrangement links TRBV28 to TRBJ1-2; the D gene TCRdb calls, TRBD1, cannot be checked with no DNA. The CDR3 has 16 amino acids. Germline V gene data show CDR1 as MDHEN and CDR2 as SYDVKM. The CDR3 is CASKRLPGAPYYGYTF.

The chain combines TRBV6-2 or TRBV6-3 with TRBJ2-7; TCRdb proposes TRBD1, but this gene call is untestable without DNA. The CDR3 covers 15 residues. CDR1 MNHEY and CDR2 SVGEGT come from the germline V gene. The CDR3 spells CATTDLQGYSYEQYF.

V usage is TRBV6-4 and J usage is TRBJ2-2. Germline-derived CDR1 and CDR2 are MRHNA and SNTAGT. The CDR3 runs 14 residues. Here the CDR3 reads CASSELASTGELFF.

This chain uses TRBV4-1 with TRBJ1-1; TCRdb selects TRBD1, and the lack of DNA leaves this call unchecked. The CDR3 length is 13 residues. Germline V CDR1 and CDR2: MGHRA, YSYEKL. This chain's CDR3 is CASNQGVSTEAFF.

CDR3 region: CATSRTRRDRGQGDTF. The chain employs TRBV15 and TRBJ1-2; lacking DNA, the TRBD1 call made by TCRdb goes unchecked. Germline CDR1 LNHNV, CDR2 YYDKDF (reference sequence). The CDR3 spans 16 residues.

This sequence joins TRBV9 and TRBJ1-2. Germline V lookup: CDR1 SGDLS, CDR2 YYNGEE. The CDR3 totals 16 residues. This CDR3 is CASSVGLDENNYGYTF.

This chain links TRBV28 with TRBJ1-4; checking the TCRdb D call of TRBD1 is not possible without DNA. The CDR3 extends over 19 amino acids. CDR1 is MDHEN, CDR2 SYDVKM, per germline. The CDR3 loop is CASSLAIHLRTGDNEKLFF.

The chain carries TRBV12-3 or TRBV12-4 and TRBJ2-5; TCRdb lists TRBD2, though no DNA is available to test this call. CDR3 size: 15 residues. CDR3 residues: CASSLGAGVQETQYF.

The chain combines TRBV15 with TRBJ2-7; TCRdb's D call, TRBD1, is unchecked because there is no DNA. The CDR3 extends over 15 amino acids. CDR1 is LNHNV and CDR2 is YYDKDF in the germline V gene (reference sequence). CDR3 protein: CATSSGTGGSYEQYF.

The genes are TRBV7-9 and TRBJ2-1; TCRdb designates TRBD1, a call that cannot be tested without DNA. The CDR3 is 15 residues long. Germline V gives CDR1 SEHNR, CDR2 FQNEAQ (reference sequence). The CDR3 here is CASSLEGAGYNEQFF.

CDR3 region: CASIRTESYEQYF. The V gene is TRBV21-1, the J gene TRBJ2-7; TCRdb's D gene call, TRBD1, goes unchecked for lack of DNA. TRBV21-1 is labeled a pseudogene. The CDR3 contains 13 residues.

The V call is TRBV20-1, the J call TRBJ1-4. The CDR3 runs to 13 residues. Germline V gene sequence: CDR1 DFQATT, CDR2 SNEGSKA (reference sequence). The CDR3 loop reads CSASGGWNEKLFF.

The V call is TRBV7-3, the J call TRBJ1-1. The CDR3 covers 13 residues. CDR1 is SGHTA and CDR2 is FQGTGA in the germline V gene. The CDR3 here is CASSTYKNTEAFF.